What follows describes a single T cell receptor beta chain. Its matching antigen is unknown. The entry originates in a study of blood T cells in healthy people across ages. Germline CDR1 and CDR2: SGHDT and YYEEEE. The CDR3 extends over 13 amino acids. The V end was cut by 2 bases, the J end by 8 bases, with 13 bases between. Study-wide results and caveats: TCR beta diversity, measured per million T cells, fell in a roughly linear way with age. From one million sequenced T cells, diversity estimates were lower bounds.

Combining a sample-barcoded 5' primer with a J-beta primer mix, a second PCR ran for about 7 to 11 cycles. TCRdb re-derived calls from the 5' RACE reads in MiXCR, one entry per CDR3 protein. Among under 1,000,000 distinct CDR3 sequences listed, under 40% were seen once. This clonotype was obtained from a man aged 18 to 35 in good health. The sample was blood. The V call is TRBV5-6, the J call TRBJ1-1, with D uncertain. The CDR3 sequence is CASSFTRRSEAFF. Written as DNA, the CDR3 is TGTGCCAGCAGCTTTACTAGGCGAAGCGAAGCTTTCTTT.